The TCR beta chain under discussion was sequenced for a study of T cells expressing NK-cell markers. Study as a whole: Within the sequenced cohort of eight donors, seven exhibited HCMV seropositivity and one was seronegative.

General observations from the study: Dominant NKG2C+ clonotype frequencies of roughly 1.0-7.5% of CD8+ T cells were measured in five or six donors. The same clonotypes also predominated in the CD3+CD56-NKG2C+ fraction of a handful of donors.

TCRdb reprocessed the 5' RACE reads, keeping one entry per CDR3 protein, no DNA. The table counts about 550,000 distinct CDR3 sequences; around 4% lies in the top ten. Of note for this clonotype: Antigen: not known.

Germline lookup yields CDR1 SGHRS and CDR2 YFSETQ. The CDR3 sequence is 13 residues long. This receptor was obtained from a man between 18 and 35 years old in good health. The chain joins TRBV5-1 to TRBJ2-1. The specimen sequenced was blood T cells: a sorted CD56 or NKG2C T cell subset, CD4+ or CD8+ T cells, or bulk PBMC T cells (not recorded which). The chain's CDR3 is CASSLAVAMEQFF.